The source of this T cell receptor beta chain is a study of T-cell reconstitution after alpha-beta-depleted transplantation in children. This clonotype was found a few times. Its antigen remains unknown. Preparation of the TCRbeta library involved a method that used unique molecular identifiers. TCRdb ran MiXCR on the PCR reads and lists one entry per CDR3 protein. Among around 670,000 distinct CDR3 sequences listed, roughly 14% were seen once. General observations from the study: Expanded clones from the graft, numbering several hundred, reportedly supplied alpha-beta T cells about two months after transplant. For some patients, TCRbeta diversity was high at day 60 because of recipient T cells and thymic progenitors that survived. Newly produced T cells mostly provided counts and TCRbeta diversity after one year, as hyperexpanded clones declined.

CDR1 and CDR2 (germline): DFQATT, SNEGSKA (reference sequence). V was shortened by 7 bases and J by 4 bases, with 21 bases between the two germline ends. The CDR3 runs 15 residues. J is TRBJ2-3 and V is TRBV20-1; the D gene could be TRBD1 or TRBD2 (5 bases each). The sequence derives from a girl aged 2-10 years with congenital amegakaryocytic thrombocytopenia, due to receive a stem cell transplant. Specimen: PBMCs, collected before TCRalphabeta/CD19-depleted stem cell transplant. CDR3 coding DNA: TGCAGTGGGATTTACGGGACCTTTAATCCAGATACGCAGTATTTT. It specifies CSGIYGTFNPDTQYF.